This is a list of T cell receptor beta chains from one sample in a study of blood T cells in healthy people across ages. TCRdb recomputed calls from the 5' RACE reads with MiXCR, one row per CDR3 protein. The sample includes hundreds of thousands of distinct CDR3 sequences, 20% to 30% of them seen just once. These data are also associated with another study on T cells of mothers and their children.

What was sequenced was blood. The receptors come from a boy younger than 18 in good health. The CDR3 runs from the conserved cysteine through the conserved F or W.

cdr3_aa: CASSLWRAAEAFF
v_call: TRBV7-9
cdr3_length: 13
j_call: TRBJ1-1

cdr3_aa: CAWSNQGAGGYTF
v_call: TRBV30
cdr3_length: 13
j_call: TRBJ1-2

cdr3_aa: CAWTTLAKNIQYF
v_call: TRBV30
cdr3_length: 13
j_call: TRBJ2-4

cdr3_aa: CASSQIASPETQYF
v_call: TRBV4-1
cdr3_length: 14
j_call: TRBJ2-5

cdr3_aa: CATRRGAAYEQYF
v_call: TRBV5-1
cdr3_length: 13
j_call: -

cdr3_aa: CASSPPREQFF
v_call: TRBV7-9
cdr3_length: 11
j_call: -

cdr3_aa: CSATDWGTNEKLFF
v_call: TRBV20-1
cdr3_length: 14
j_call: TRBJ1-4

cdr3_aa: CASSQEQGETQYF
v_call: TRBV3-1
cdr3_length: 13
j_call: -

cdr3_aa: CASSLEGQGLEQCF
v_call: TRBV7-7
cdr3_length: 14
j_call: TRBJ2-1

cdr3_aa: CAISDQGNTEAFF
v_call: TRBV10-3
cdr3_length: 13
j_call: TRBJ1-1

cdr3_aa: CASQDTMNTEAFF
v_call: TRBV28
cdr3_length: 13
j_call: TRBJ1-1

cdr3_aa: CASSPTSGTLDYHEQFF
v_call: TRBV5-1
cdr3_length: 17
j_call: TRBJ2-1

cdr3_aa: CATSDSRGIGANVLTF
v_call: TRBV24-1
cdr3_length: 16
j_call: TRBJ2-6

cdr3_aa: CASTPGTSGGTSYEQYF
v_call: TRBV2
cdr3_length: 17
j_call: -

cdr3_aa: CASSPDRGGGNTIYF
v_call: TRBV5-1
cdr3_length: 15
j_call: TRBJ1-3

cdr3_aa: CASSPDRGTYEQYF
v_call: TRBV12-3/TRBV12-4
cdr3_length: 14
j_call: TRBJ2-7

cdr3_aa: CAWSGSGPTNEKLFF
v_call: TRBV30
cdr3_length: 15
j_call: TRBJ1-4

cdr3_aa: CASSLPPPGQGPNEQFF
v_call: TRBV11-2
cdr3_length: 17
j_call: TRBJ2-1

cdr3_aa: CASSPGDAWNYGYTF
v_call: TRBV18
cdr3_length: 15
j_call: TRBJ1-2

cdr3_aa: CASSSDRGPDEAFF
v_call: TRBV6-5
cdr3_length: 14
j_call: TRBJ1-1

cdr3_aa: CSARGTSASYNEQFF
v_call: TRBV20-1
cdr3_length: 15
j_call: TRBJ2-1

cdr3_aa: CSARSGNQETQYF
v_call: TRBV20-1
cdr3_length: 13
j_call: TRBJ2-5

cdr3_aa: CASSYRFGDEQFF
v_call: TRBV4-2
cdr3_length: 13
j_call: TRBJ2-1

cdr3_aa: CASSEAGFQETQYF
v_call: TRBV2
cdr3_length: 14
j_call: TRBJ2-5

cdr3_aa: CASGLRQRRDEQFF
v_call: TRBV12-5
cdr3_length: 14
j_call: TRBJ2-1

cdr3_aa: CATGGPNGGYTF
v_call: TRBV6-1
cdr3_length: 12
j_call: TRBJ1-2

cdr3_aa: CASSVVGGNTGELFF
v_call: TRBV9
cdr3_length: 15
j_call: TRBJ2-2

cdr3_aa: CSARPTGGSGYTF
v_call: TRBV20-1
cdr3_length: 13
j_call: TRBJ1-2

cdr3_aa: CASSPGGGGDIQYF
v_call: TRBV7-3
cdr3_length: 14
j_call: TRBJ2-4

cdr3_aa: CASSRGGVSYEQYF
v_call: TRBV4-1
cdr3_length: 14
j_call: TRBJ2-7

cdr3_aa: CASSRPGGEAFF
v_call: TRBV12-3/TRBV12-4
cdr3_length: 12
j_call: TRBJ1-1

cdr3_aa: CASSLGTDLGYGYTF
v_call: TRBV12-3/TRBV12-4
cdr3_length: 15
j_call: TRBJ1-2

cdr3_aa: CSARDRRGGPHSYNEQFF
v_call: TRBV20-1
cdr3_length: 18
j_call: TRBJ2-1

cdr3_aa: CASREPGLTNYEQYF
v_call: TRBV6-1
cdr3_length: 15
j_call: TRBJ2-7

cdr3_aa: CASFGTSGGTYEQYF
v_call: TRBV2
cdr3_length: 15
j_call: TRBJ2-7

cdr3_aa: CASSLSSGTGVYEQYF
v_call: TRBV5-1
cdr3_length: 16
j_call: TRBJ2-7

cdr3_aa: CASSYSVGGVSGGGMEQFF
v_call: TRBV6-5
cdr3_length: 19
j_call: TRBJ2-1